This T cell receptor (beta chain) came from a study of T cell clonotyping in hematopoietic cell transplantation. Clones were read by immunoSEQ multiplex PCR, and TCRdb kept only the in-frame ones, dropping some. Of thousands of clones listed, around 90% are singletons. Trimming shortened V by 4 bases and J by 0 bases, and 17 bases separated the two germline ends. The CDR3 extends over 17 amino acids. Germline assignment: CDR1 SGDLS and CDR2 YYNGEE. The receptor comes from a male patient aged 40 to 50 who had an allogeneic stem cell transplant from an unrelated donor, so the T cells may come from the graft donor. Some clones in this sample may be carry-over from other donors' samples. The material was peripheral blood mononuclear cells, obtained 100 days after allogeneic stem cell transplant. V and J are TRBV9 and TRBJ1-3; tentative D call: TRBD1 (6 bases). In DNA, the CDR3 is TGTGCCAGCAGCATACAGACAGGTTTGAACTCTGGAAACACCATATATTTT. Translation: CASSIQTGLNSGNTIYF.